The T cell receptor (beta chain) under discussion was sequenced for a study of neurological immune-mediated disorders. By 5'RACE with 10-nucleotide random UMIs, the cDNA was made. One entry per CDR3 protein, called by TCRdb with MiXCR from the 5' RACE reads. Among around 17,000 distinct CDR3 sequences listed, about a fifth were seen once. Whole-study results and caveats: Subjects shared no identical expanded-clone CDR3 amino acid sequences, suggesting private TCR-beta repertoires in all groups.

V was shortened by 0 bases and J by 5 bases, with 20 bases between the two germline ends. Germline CDR1 is DFQATT and CDR2 is SNEGSKA (reference sequence). This CDR3 is built from 17 residues. This clonotype was picked up many times. Its specificity is not known. What was sequenced was PBMCs. The sequence came from a man aged 45-60 years in good health. This chain connects TRBV20-1 to TRBJ1-5; D gene ambiguous. CDR3 sequence reads: CSARDPRRGKNHQPQHF. The CDR3 DNA reads TGCAGTGCTAGAGATCCGAGACGAGGGAAAAATCATCAGCCCCAGCATTTT.